These 15 T cell receptor beta chains originate from one sample sequenced in a study of T cells after yellow fever vaccination. TCRdb ran MiXCR on the 5' RACE reads and lists one entry per CDR3 protein. The top ten clones hold about 22% of a sample with some 350,000 distinct CDR3 sequences, over 4% of them seen once. The starting material was PBMCs, obtained 5 days after the yellow fever booster vaccination. All receptors come from a man younger than 35 who received the YFV17D yellow fever vaccine.

CDR3 region: CASSSQLAGSTDTQYF. The CDR3 DNA is TGTGCCAGCAGTTCCCAACTAGCGGGGAGCACAGATACGCAGTATTTT. This chain connects TRBV2 to TRBJ2-3, with 10 bases matching TRBD2. CDR3 length equals 16 residues. Germline V gives CDR1 SNHLY, CDR2 FYNNEI. Trimming cost V 5 bases and J 0 bases; bases outside gene matches: 5.

The genes are TRBV29-1 and TRBJ2-7; 8 bases match TRBD1. Germline V CDR1 and CDR2: SQVTM, ANQGSEA. The length of the CDR3 is 11 residues. Trimming cost V 6 bases and J 4 bases; bases outside gene matches: 2. CDR3 DNA: TGCAGCGTGCGGGACAGGTACGAGCAGTACGTC. This encodes CSVRDRYEQYV.

The chain couples TRBV5-1 to TRBJ1-6; 8 bases map to TRBD1. J gave up 7 bases and V 6 bases, and 9 bases lay outside the gene matches. The CDR3 totals 15 residues. The V gene's germline CDR1 is SGHRS and CDR2 YFSETQ. CDR3 sequence: CASTPLGTGNSPLHF. Here the CDR3 DNA reads TGCGCCAGCACCCCGCTTGGGACAGGAAATTCACCCCTCCACTTT.

This clonotype was found many times. The chain joins TRBV18 to TRBJ2-1; D is ambiguous. Germline V gene data show CDR1 as KGHSH and CDR2 as LQKENI. The CDR3 is made up of 13 amino acids. V was cut by 3 bases and J by 9 bases, with 12 bases left in between. The CDR3 here is CASSPAKGLEQFF. The CDR3 DNA reads TGTGCCAGCTCACCCGCCAAGGGCCTTGAGCAGTTCTTC. The full variable domain, in which reference TRBV18 and TRBJ2-1 provide the parts outside the CDR3, is NAGVMQNPRHLVRRRGQEARLRCSPMKGHSHVYWYRQLPEEGLKFMVYLQKENIIDESGMPKERFSAEFPKEGPSILRIQQVVRGDSAAYFCASSPAKGLEQFFGPGTRLTVL.

In its sample, this clonotype was seen once. This chain joins TRBV4-3 and TRBJ2-7; D is ambiguous. CDR3 length equals 13 residues. The V end lost 4 bases, the J end lost 0 bases, and 7 bases lay between the germline ends. Germline assignment: CDR1 LGHNA and CDR2 YSLEER. The CDR3 region is CASSRYSSYEQYF. CDR3 coding DNA: TGCGCCAGCAGCCGCTACAGCTCCTACGAGCAGTACTTC.

Only a few counts were recorded for this clonotype. The gene calls are TRBV24-1 and TRBJ2-1; a possible D gene is TRBD1 (6 bases). Trimming took off 2 bases at V and 4 bases at J, with 8 bases between the two ends. CDR3 length: 14 residues. Germline V lookup: CDR1 KGHDR, CDR2 SFDVKD. CDR3 protein: CATSDYGQYNEQFF. Here the CDR3 DNA reads TGTGCCACCAGTGATTACGGACAGTACAATGAGCAGTTCTTC.

This clonotype was counted many times. V and J are TRBV11-3 and TRBJ2-2; no reliable D call. The CDR3 runs to 15 residues. Germline loops: CDR1 SGHNT, CDR2 YENEEA. V lost 0 bases to trimming and J lost 1 base, with 6 bases between them. CDR3 loop: CASSLERGNTGELFF. In DNA form, the CDR3 reads TGTGCCAGCAGCTTAGAACGAGGGAACACCGGGGAGCTGTTTTTT.

The table lists this clonotype with a few counts. V gene TRBV7-2 combines with J gene TRBJ1-2; D is ambiguous. CDR3 length equals 14 residues. Between the trimmed V and J ends, which lost 5 bases and 0 bases, there was a span of 10 bases. The germline CDR1 and CDR2 sequences are SGHTA and FQGNSA. For the CDR3, the DNA is TGTGCCAGCAGCCCGAGGTCCGCTAACTATGGCTACACCTTC. It specifies CASSPRSANYGYTF.

V and J are TRBV5-1 and TRBJ1-6; 9 bases agree with TRBD1. This CDR3 has 15 residues. The junction had 4 bases not matched to a gene; V was cut back by 1 base and J by 8 bases. CDR1 is SGHRS and CDR2 is YFSETQ in the germline V gene. CDR3 bases: TGCGCCAGCAGCTTGCGGGACAGGGAAGATTCACCCCTCCACTTT. Translating it yields CASSLRDREDSPLHF.

The chain employs TRBV20-1 and TRBJ2-7; 9 nucleotides align to TRBD2. Germline CDR1 and CDR2: DFQATT and SNEGSKA (reference sequence). The CDR3 extends over 17 amino acids. J gave up 0 bases and V 0 bases, and 9 bases lay outside the gene matches. This CDR3 is CSARDGGTSSGSYEQYV. As DNA, the CDR3 is TGCAGTGCTAGAGACGGGGGGACTAGCTCCGGCTCCTACGAGCAGTACGTC.

This clonotype was seen more than once but under ten times. The gene calls are TRBV29-1 and TRBJ2-7; tentative D call: TRBD1 (7 bases). This CDR3 has 18 amino acids. The germline V gene encodes CDR1 SQVTM and CDR2 ANQGSEA. Trimming left V 4 bases short and J 1 base short, with 26 bases between. In DNA, the CDR3 is TGCAGCGTTGGAGCGGTGGACACCTCAGCAGGGGGGTCCTACGAGCAGTACGTC. This gives the protein CSVGAVDTSAGGSYEQYV.

This clonotype has a handful of counts. This chain joins TRBV4-3 and TRBJ2-3, with TRBD2 identical over 10 bases. J was trimmed by 7 bases and V by 0 bases; bases with no gene match: 13. This CDR3 region has 18 residues. Per germline, CDR1 LGHNA and CDR2 YSLEER. The CDR3 region is CASSQDRASGGFEYTQYF. For the CDR3, the DNA is TGCGCCAGCAGCCAAGATAGAGCTAGCGGGGGCTTTGAGTATACGCAGTATTTT.

This chain connects TRBV6-2 or TRBV6-3 to TRBJ2-5; D not certain. Germline loops: CDR1 MNHEY, CDR2 SVGEGT. This CDR3 comprises 12 residues. V lost 6 bases, J lost 2 bases, and 7 bases lay in between. Written as DNA, the CDR3 is TGTGCCAGCAGGCGGCCACAAGAGACCCAGTACTTC. The encoded protein is CASRRPQETQYF.

This clonotype was counted at least ten times. The chain recombines TRBV5-6 with TRBJ1-2; TRBD1 aligns across 7 bases. Unmatched junction bases numbered 7, after V lost 4 bases and J lost 4 bases. The CDR3 spans 14 residues. Germline V CDR1 and CDR2: SGHDT, YYEEEE. CDR3: CASSLTGFPYGYTF. CDR3 DNA sequence: TGTGCCAGCAGCCTGACAGGGTTTCCCTATGGCTACACCTTC.

This clonotype appeared many times. This sequence joins TRBV4-3 and TRBJ2-1; perhaps TRBD2 as D (5 bases). This CDR3 has 13 residues. The V gene's germline CDR1 is LGHNA and CDR2 YSLEER. V shed 3 bases and J shed 8 bases, with 11 bases lying between them. CDR3 sequence reads: CASSHLARDEQFF. CDR3 nucleotide sequence: TGCGCCAGCAGCCACTTAGCGCGTGATGAGCAGTTCTTC.